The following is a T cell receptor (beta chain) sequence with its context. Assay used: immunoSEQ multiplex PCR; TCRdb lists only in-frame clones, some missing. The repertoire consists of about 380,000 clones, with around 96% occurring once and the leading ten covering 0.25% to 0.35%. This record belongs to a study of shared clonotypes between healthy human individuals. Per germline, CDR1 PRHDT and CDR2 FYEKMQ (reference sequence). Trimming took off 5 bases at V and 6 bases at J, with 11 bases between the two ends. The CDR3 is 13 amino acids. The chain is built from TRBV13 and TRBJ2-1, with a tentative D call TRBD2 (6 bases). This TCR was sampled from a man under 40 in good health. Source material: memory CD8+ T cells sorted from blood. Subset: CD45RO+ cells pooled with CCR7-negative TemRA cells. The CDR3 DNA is TGTGCCAGCAGCATAACTAGCCCCAATGAGCAGTTCTTC. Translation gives CASSITSPNEQFF.